These T cell receptor beta chains were read from a single sample in a study of blood T cells in healthy people across ages. TCRdb called the 5' RACE reads again in MiXCR, with one record for every CDR3 protein. The table lists around 1,700,000 distinct CDR3 sequences, about 30% of them singletons. The specimen was blood. The receptors were sampled from a woman in her twenties or thirties in good health. The CDR3 runs from the conserved cysteine through the conserved F or W. D genes are given only for firm matches. Clone size is not always given. Where it is, it says once, few, many or a class for expanded clones.

V gene	CDR3 length	D gene	clone size	J gene	CDR3 DNA	CDR3 protein
TRBV12-3/TRBV12-4	13	TRBD1	few	TRBJ1-5	TGTGCCAGCAGGGACAGGGAGAATCAGCCCCAGCATTTT	CASRDRENQPQHF
TRBV5-1	13	-	many	TRBJ2-5	TGCGCCAGCAATCCGGGAATCCAAGAGACCCAGTACTTC	CASNPGIQETQYF
TRBV7-3	19	-	-	TRBJ2-1	TGTGCCAGCAGCACCAGGCAGGGCACGGCAGGGGCCGGCTACAATGAGCAGTTCTTC	CASSTRQGTAGAGYNEQFF
TRBV27	13	-	-	TRBJ1-2	TGTGCCAGCAGTTTATTGGGTCAGGATGGCTACACCTTC	CASSLLGQDGYTF
TRBV21-1	18	-	few	TRBJ2-5	TGTGCCAGCAGCGAAACCTTGGAGGGCACCTCCGCCCAAGAGACCCAGTACTTC	CASSETLEGTSAQETQYF
TRBV4-1	16	-	-	TRBJ1-1	TGCGCCAGCAGCCAAGATGGGCAGGGGTGGGACACTGAAGCTTTCTTT	CASSQDGQGWDTEAFF
TRBV7-2	18	TRBD2	few	TRBJ2-6	TGTGCCAGCAGCTCGGGACTAGCGGGAGGGACTGGGGCCAACGTCCTGACTTTC	CASSSGLAGGTGANVLTF
TRBV6-1	15	-	few	TRBJ2-3	TGTGCCAGCAGTGAAGAGAGACGAAACACAGATACGCAGTATTTT	CASSEERRNTDTQYF
TRBV7-7	15	TRBD1	-	TRBJ2-5	TGTGCCAGCAGCTTAGGACAGGGCCTGAGAGAGACCCAGTACTTC	CASSLGQGLRETQYF
TRBV7-2	16	-	-	TRBJ2-1	TGTGCCAGCAGCTTAACCATTAGCGGAGGCTACAATGAGCAGTTCTTC	CASSLTISGGYNEQFF
TRBV27	14	TRBD2	many	TRBJ2-1	TGTGCCAGCAGCTTCGGGGGGGGATACAATGAGCAGTTCTTC	CASSFGGGYNEQFF
TRBV6-6	14	TRBD2	many	TRBJ2-7	TGTGCCAGCAGAATAGCGGGGAGCGGGGGAGAGCAGTACTTC	CASRIAGSGGEQYF
TRBV12-3/TRBV12-4	16	TRBD2	-	TRBJ2-3	TGTGCCAGCAGTCCTACCGGCGGGGGTTGGCTAGATACGCAGTATTTT	CASSPTGGGWLDTQYF
TRBV2	14	-	few	TRBJ1-2	TGTGCCAGCAGTGTGCAGGGACGTAACTATGGCTACACCTTC	CASSVQGRNYGYTF
TRBV7-2	16	TRBD2	-	TRBJ2-1	TGTGCCAGCAGCTTAGCTCTAGCGGGGGTATCGAATGAGCAGTTCTTC	CASSLALAGVSNEQFF
TRBV28	14	-	few	TRBJ1-4	TGTGCCAGCATACAGGGATCGGCTAATGAAAAACTGTTTTTT	CASIQGSANEKLFF
TRBV7-9	16	-	-	TRBJ2-5	TGTGCCAGCAGCTCTCACGGGGCAGGTTCAGGAGAGACCCAGTACTTC	CASSSHGAGSGETQYF
TRBV5-1	16	TRBD2	few	TRBJ2-5	TGCGCCAGCAGCTTGGGGCCTAGCGGGGACCAAGAGACCCAGTACTTC	CASSLGPSGDQETQYF
TRBV5-1	14	-	-	TRBJ2-7	TGCGCCAGCAGCTTGGGGGATCAGGGGTACGAGCAGTACTTC	CASSLGDQGYEQYF
TRBV14	14	-	few	TRBJ1-1	TGTGCCAGCAGCCTCTTTGACGGGAACACTGAAGCTTTCTTT	CASSLFDGNTEAFF
TRBV7-8	16	TRBD2	-	TRBJ2-5	TGTGCCAGCAGCTCTAGACGGTCGGGAGGACCGTACGGGCAGTACTTC	CASSSRRSGGPYGQYF
TRBV5-4	13	-	few	TRBJ2-3	TGTGCCAGCAGCACATACAGGGACGATACGCAGTATTTT	CASSTYRDDTQYF
TRBV12-3/TRBV12-4	13	-	-	TRBJ2-2	TGTGCCAGCAGTCTAAACCAGGGCGGGGAGCTGTTTTTT	CASSLNQGGELFF
TRBV5-1	17	TRBD2	-	TRBJ2-3	TGCGCCAGCAGCTTGGGTCTAGCGGGGGGGCTTGGAGATACGCAGTATTTT	CASSLGLAGGLGDTQYF
TRBV3-1	15	-	-	TRBJ2-1	TGTGCCAGCAGCCCTCCCGGCCTGCCGGGCAATGGGCAGTTCTTC	CASSPPGLPGNGQFF
TRBV6-6	16	TRBD2	many	TRBJ2-5	TGTGCCAGCAGTACACAGGGACTAGCGGGAGGAGAGACCCAGTACTTC	CASSTQGLAGGETQYF
TRBV20-1	15	-	many	TRBJ1-6	TGCAGTGCTGCTACCCGGGACTCACGCGTTTCACCCCTCCACTTT	CSAATRDSRVSPLHF
TRBV7-6	11	-	many	TRBJ2-3	TGTGCCAGCAGCGAGGGAGCGAGGCAGTATTTT	CASSEGARQYF
TRBV5-1	16	TRBD2	-	TRBJ2-3	TGCGCCAGCAGCTCGTTTCTAGCGGGGGGCGCAGATACGCAGTATTTT	CASSSFLAGGADTQYF
TRBV7-9	12	-	few	TRBJ2-1	TGTGCCAGCAGCTTATCAAGCAGGTCTCCGTTCTTC	CASSLSSRSPFF
TRBV12-3/TRBV12-4	16	-	-	TRBJ2-5	TGTGCCAGCAGTTTCCGCGGACAGCTATTTCTAAAGACCCAGTACTTC	CASSFRGQLFLKTQYF
TRBV30	14	TRBD1	-	TRBJ2-5	TGTGCCTGGAGTACAGGACAGGGCTGGGAGACCCAGTACTTC	CAWSTGQGWETQYF
TRBV6-2/TRBV6-3	14	-	few	TRBJ1-1	TGTGCCAGCAGTTACGGGAGGATAGGCACTGAAGCTTTCTTT	CASSYGRIGTEAFF
TRBV9	13	-	few	TRBJ2-3	TGTGCCAGCAGCGTAGCTGGGCCGGCGCCGCAGTATTTT	CASSVAGPAPQYF
TRBV12-3/TRBV12-4	14	TRBD1	-	TRBJ2-7	TGTGCCAGCGGAAAAGGGGGCTACGCCTACGAGCAGTACTTC	CASGKGGYAYEQYF
TRBV5-1	15	TRBD1	-	TRBJ1-1	TGCGCCAGCAGCTTGGACCGGGACAGGGGGCGTTGGGCTTTCTTT	CASSLDRDRGRWAFF
TRBV6-5	14	-	-	TRBJ2-7	TGTGCCAGCAGGTCGGACGTGGCGGGGTACGAGCAGTACTTC	CASRSDVAGYEQYF